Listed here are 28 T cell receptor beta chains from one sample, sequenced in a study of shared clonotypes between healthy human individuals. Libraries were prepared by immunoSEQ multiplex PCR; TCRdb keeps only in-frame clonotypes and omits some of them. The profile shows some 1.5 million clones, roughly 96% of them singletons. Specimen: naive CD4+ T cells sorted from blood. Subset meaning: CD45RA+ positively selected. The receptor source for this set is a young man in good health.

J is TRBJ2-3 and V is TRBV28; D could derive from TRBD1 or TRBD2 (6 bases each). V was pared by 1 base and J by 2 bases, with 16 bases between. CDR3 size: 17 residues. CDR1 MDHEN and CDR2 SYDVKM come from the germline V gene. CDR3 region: CASSLYSRGPPTDTQYF. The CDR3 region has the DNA TGTGCCAGCAGTTTATATTCCCGGGGGCCCCCCACAGATACGCAGTATTTT.

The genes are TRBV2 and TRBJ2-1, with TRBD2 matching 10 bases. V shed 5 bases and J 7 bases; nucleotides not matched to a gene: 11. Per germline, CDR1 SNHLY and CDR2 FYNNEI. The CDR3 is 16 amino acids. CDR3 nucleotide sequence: TGTGCCAGCAGTAAGCCGGGACTAGCGAGAGGGAATGAGCAGTTCTTC. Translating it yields CASSKPGLARGNEQFF.

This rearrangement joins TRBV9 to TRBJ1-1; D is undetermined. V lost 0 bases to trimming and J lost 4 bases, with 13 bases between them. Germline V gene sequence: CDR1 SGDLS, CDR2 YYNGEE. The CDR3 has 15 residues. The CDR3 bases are TGTGCCAGCAGCGTAGGCACAACCTCCGTCACTGAAGCTTTCTTT. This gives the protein CASSVGTTSVTEAFF. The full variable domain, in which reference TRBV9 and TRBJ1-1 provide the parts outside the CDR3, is DSGVTQTPKHLITATGQRVTLRCSPRSGDLSVYWYQQSLDQGLQFLIQYYNGEERAKGNILERFSAQQFPDLHSELNLSSLELGDSALYFCASSVGTTSVTEAFFGQGTRLTVV.

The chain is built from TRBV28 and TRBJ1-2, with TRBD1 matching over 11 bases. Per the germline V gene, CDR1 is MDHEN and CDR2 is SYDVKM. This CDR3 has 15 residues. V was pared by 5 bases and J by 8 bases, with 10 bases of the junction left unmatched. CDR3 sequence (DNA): TGTGCCAGCAGTCCCAGGACAGGGGGCTGGGGCGGCTACACCTTC. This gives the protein CASSPRTGGWGGYTF.

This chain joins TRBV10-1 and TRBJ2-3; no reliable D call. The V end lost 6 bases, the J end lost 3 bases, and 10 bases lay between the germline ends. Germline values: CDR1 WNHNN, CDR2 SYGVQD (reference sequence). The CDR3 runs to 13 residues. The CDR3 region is CASSQVLTDTQYF. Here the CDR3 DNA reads TGCGCCAGCAGCCAAGTCTTAACAGATACGCAGTATTTT.

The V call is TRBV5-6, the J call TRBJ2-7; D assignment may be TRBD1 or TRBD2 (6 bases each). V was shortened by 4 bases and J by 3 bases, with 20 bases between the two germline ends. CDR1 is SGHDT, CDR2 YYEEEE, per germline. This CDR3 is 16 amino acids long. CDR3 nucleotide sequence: TGTGCCAGCAGCAGGGCCGGGACCAAGGGGGGCTACGAGCAGTACTTC. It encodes CASSRAGTKGGYEQYF. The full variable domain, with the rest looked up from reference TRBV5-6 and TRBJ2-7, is DAGVTQSPTHLIKTRGQQVTLRCSPKSGHDTVSWYQQALGQGPQFIFQYYEEEERQRGNFPDRFSGHQFPNYSSELNVNALLLGDSALYLCASSRAGTKGGYEQYFGPGTRLTVT.

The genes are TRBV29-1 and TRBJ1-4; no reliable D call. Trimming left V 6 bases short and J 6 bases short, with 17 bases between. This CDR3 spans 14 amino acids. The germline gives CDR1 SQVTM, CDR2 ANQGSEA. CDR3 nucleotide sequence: TGCAGCGTGCAGCAAGATGGGCGTTATGAAAAACTGTTTTTT. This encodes CSVQQDGRYEKLFF.

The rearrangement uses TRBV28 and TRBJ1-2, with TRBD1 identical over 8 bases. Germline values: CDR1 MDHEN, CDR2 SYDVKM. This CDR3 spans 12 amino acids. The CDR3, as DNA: TGTGCTGCCCGGACAGGGAGCTATGGCTACACCTTC. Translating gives CAARTGSYGYTF.

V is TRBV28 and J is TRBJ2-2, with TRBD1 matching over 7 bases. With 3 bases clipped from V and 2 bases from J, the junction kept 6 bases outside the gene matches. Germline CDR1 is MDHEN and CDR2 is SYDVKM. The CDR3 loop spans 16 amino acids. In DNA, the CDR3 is TGTGCCAGCAGTTTTAGGACAGGAGGTAACACCGGGGAGCTGTTTTTT. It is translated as CASSFRTGGNTGELFF.

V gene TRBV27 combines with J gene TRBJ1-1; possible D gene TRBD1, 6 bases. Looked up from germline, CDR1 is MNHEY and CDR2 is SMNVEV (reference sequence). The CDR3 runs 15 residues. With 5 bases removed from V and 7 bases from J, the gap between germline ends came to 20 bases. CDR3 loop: CASSEKQGGSDEAFF. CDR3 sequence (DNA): TGTGCCAGCAGTGAGAAACAGGGTGGGTCGGATGAAGCTTTCTTT.

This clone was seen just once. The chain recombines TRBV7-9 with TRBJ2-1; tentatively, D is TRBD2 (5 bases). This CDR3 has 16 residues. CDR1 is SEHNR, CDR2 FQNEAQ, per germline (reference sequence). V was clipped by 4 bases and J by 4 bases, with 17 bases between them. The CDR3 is CASSSQYSVAYNEQFF. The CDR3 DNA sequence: TGTGCCAGCAGCTCCCAATATAGCGTGGCGTACAATGAGCAGTTCTTC.

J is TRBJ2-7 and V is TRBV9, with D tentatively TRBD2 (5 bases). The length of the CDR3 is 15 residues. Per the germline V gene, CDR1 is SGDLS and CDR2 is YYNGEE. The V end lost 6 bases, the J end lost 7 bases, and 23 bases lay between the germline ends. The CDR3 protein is CASTPGFVVFGEQYF. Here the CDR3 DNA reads TGTGCCAGCACCCCGGGATTCGTGGTCTTCGGGGAGCAGTACTTC.

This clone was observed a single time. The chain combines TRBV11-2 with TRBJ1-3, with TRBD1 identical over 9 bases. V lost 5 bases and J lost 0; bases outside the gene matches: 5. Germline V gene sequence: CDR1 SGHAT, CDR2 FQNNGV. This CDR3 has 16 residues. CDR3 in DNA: TGTGCCAGCAGCCAGAGGGACAGGGACTCTGGAAACACCATATATTTT. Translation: CASSQRDRDSGNTIYF.

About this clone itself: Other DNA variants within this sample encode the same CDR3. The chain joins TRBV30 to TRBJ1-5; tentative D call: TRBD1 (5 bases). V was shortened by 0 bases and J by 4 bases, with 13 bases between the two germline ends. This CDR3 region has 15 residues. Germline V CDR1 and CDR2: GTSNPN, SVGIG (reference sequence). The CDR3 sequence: CAWSVRGVGNQPQHF. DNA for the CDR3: TGTGCCTGGAGTGTACGGGGGGTCGGGAATCAGCCCCAGCATTTT.

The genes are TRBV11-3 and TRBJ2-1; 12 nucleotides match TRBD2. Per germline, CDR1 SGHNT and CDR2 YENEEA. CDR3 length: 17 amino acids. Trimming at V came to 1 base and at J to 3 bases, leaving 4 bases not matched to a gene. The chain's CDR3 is CASSLVPGLAGYNEQFF. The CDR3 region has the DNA TGTGCCAGCAGCTTAGTGCCGGGACTAGCGGGCTACAATGAGCAGTTCTTC. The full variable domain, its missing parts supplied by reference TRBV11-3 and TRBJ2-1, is EAGVVQSPRYKIIEKKQPVAFWCNPISGHNTLYWYLQNLGQGPELLIRYENEEAVDDSQLPKDRFSAERLKGVDSTLKIQPAELGDSAVYLCASSLVPGLAGYNEQFFGPGTRLTVL.

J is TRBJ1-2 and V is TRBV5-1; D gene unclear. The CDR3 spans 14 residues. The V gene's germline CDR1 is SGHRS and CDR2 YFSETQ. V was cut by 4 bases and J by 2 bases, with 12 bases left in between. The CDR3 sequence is CASSEGRTNYGYTF. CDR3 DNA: TGCGCCAGCAGCGAAGGACGGACGAACTATGGCTACACCTTC.

The CDR3 DNA follows: TGTGCCAGCAGTGTTTGGAACACCGGGGAGCTGTTTTTT. This sequence encodes CASSVWNTGELFF. The rearrangement links TRBV2 to TRBJ2-2; D uncertain. With 4 bases removed from V and 1 base from J, the gap between germline ends came to 4 bases. Germline V lookup: CDR1 SNHLY, CDR2 FYNNEI. This CDR3 contains 13 residues.

The CDR3 reads CASSLVWREGSGANVLTF. The CDR3 DNA follows: TGTGCCAGCAGCTTGGTCTGGCGGGAGGGGTCTGGGGCCAACGTCCTGACTTTC. The chain carries TRBV5-6 and TRBJ2-6, with 9 positions matching TRBD2. CDR1 is SGHDT and CDR2 is YYEEEE in the germline V gene. The CDR3 spans 18 residues. With V trimmed by 0 bases and J by 1 base, 5 bases remained unmatched.

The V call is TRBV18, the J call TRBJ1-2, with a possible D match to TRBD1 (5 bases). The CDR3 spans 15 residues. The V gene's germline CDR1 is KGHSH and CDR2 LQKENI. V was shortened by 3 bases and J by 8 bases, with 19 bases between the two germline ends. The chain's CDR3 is CASSPDSSRVIGYTF. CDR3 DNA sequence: TGTGCCAGCTCACCTGATTCCTCCAGGGTAATCGGCTACACCTTC.

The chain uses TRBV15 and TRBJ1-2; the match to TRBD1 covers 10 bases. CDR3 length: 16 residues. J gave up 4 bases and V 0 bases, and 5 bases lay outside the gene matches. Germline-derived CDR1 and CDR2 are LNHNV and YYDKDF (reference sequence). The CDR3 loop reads CATSREDRGLAYGYTF. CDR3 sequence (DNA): TGTGCCACCAGCAGAGAAGACAGGGGGCTTGCCTATGGCTACACCTTC. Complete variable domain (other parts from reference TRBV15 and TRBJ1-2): DAMVIQNPRYQVTQFGKPVTLSCSQTLNHNVMYWYQQKSSQAPKLLFHYYDKDFNNEADTPDNFQSRRPNTSFCFLDIRSPGLGDTAMYLCATSREDRGLAYGYTFGSGTRLTVV.

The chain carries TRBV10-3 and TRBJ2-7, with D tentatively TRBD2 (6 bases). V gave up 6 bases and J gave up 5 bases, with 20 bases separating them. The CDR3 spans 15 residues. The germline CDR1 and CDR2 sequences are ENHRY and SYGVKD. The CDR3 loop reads CAIRGRDSGFHEQYF. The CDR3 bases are TGTGCCATCAGAGGGCGGGACTCGGGATTCCACGAGCAGTACTTC.

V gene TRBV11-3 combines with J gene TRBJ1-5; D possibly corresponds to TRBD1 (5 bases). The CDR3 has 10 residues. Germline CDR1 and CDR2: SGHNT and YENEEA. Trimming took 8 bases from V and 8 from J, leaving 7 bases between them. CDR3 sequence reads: CASLGEPQHF. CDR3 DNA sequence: TGTGCCAGCCTGGGGGAGCCCCAGCATTTT.

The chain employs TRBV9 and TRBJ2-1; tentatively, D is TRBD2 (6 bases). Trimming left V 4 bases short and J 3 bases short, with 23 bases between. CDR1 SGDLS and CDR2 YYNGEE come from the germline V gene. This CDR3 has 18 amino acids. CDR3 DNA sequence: TGTGCCAGCAGCCCCTCCCCCACTGTAGCGGTAGTCTACAATGAGCAGTTCTTC. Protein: CASSPSPTVAVVYNEQFF.

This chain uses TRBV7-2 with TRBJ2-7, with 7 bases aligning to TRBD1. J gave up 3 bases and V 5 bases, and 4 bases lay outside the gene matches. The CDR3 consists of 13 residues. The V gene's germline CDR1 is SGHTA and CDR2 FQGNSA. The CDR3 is CASSPQGVYEQYF. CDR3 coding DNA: TGTGCCAGCAGCCCGCAGGGGGTCTACGAGCAGTACTTC.

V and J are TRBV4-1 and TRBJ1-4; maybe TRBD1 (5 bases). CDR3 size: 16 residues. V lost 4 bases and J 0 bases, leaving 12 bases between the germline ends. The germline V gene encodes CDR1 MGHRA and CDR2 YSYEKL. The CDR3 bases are TGCGCCAGCAGCCCAGGGCCTCAAGCAACTAATGAAAAACTGTTTTTT. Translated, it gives CASSPGPQATNEKLFF.

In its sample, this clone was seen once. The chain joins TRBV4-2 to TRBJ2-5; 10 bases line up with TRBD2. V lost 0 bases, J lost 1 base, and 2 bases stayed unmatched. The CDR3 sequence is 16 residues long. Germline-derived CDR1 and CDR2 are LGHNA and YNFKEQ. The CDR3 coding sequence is TGTGCCAGCAGCCAAGATTGGACTAGCGGCCAAGAGACCCAGTACTTC. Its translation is CASSQDWTSGQETQYF.

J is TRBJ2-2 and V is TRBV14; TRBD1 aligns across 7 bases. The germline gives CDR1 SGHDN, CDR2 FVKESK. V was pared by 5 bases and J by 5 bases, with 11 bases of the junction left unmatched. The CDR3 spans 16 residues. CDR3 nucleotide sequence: TGTGCCAGCAGCGCGCCCGGGACAGTTGGGACCGGGGAGCTGTTTTTT. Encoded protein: CASSAPGTVGTGELFF. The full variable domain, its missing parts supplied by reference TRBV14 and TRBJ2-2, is EAGVTQFPSHSVIEKGQTVTLRCDPISGHDNLYWYRRVMGKEIKFLLHFVKESKQDESGMPNNRFLAERTGGTYSTLKVQPAELEDSGVYFCASSAPGTVGTGELFFGEGSRLTVL.

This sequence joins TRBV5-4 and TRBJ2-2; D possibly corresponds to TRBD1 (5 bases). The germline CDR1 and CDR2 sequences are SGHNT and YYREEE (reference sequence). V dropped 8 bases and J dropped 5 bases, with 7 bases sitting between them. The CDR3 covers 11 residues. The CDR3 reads CASKGTGELFF. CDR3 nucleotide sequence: TGTGCCAGTAAGGGGACCGGGGAGCTGTTTTTT. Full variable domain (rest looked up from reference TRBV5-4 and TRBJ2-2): ETGVTQSPTHLIKTRGQQVTLRCSSQSGHNTVSWYQQALGQGPQFIFQYYREEENGRGNFPPRFSGLQFPNYSSELNVNALELDDSALYLCASKGTGELFFGEGSRLTVL.